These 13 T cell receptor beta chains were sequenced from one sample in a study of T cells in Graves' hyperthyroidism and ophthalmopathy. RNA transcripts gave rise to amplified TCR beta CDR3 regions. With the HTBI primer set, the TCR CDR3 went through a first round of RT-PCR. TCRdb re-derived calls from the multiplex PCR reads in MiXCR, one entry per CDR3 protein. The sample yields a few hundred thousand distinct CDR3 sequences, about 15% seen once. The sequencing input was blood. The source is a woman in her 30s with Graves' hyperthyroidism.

In nucleotides, the CDR3 is TGTGCCAGCAGTTTATCGGGTGTGGCCGGGGAGCTGTTTTTT. Its translation is CASSLSGVAGELFF. The V and J genes are TRBV27 and TRBJ2-2; D unclear. Germline lookup yields CDR1 MNHEY and CDR2 SMNVEV (reference sequence). This CDR3 contains 14 residues. The V gene lost 0 bases and the J gene lost 6 bases, with 8 bases spanning the gap.

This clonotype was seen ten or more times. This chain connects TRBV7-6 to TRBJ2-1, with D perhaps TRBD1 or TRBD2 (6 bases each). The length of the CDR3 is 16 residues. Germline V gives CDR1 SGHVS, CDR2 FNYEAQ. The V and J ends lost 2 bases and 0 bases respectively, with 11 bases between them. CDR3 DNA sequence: TGTGCCAGCAGCTTATCGGGGGCCAACTCCTACAATGAGCAGTTCTTC. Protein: CASSLSGANSYNEQFF.

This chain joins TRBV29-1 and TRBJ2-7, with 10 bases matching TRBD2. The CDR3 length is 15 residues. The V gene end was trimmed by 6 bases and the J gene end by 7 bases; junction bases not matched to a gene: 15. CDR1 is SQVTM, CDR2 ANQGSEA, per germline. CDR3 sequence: CSVVGLAASGWEQYF. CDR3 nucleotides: TGCAGCGTGGTCGGACTAGCGGCTTCAGGTTGGGAGCAGTACTTC.

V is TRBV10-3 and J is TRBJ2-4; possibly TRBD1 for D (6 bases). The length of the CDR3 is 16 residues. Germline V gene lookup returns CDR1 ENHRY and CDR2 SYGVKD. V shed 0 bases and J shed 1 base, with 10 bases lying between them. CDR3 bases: TGTGCCATCAGTGAGTCACAGGGAAGCGCCAAAAACATTCAGTACTTC. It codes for CAISESQGSAKNIQYF.

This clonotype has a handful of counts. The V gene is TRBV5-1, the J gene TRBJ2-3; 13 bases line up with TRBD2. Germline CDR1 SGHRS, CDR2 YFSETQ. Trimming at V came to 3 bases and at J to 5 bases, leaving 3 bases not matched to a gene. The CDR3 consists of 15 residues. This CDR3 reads CASSSGLAGRDTQYF. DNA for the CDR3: TGCGCCAGCAGCTCGGGACTAGCGGGACGAGATACGCAGTATTTT. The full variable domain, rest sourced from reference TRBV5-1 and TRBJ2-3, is KAGVTQTPRYLIKTRGQQVTLSCSPISGHRSVSWYQQTPGQGLQFLFEYFSETQRNKGNFPGRFSGRQFSNSRSEMNVSTLELGDSALYLCASSSGLAGRDTQYFGPGTRLTVL.

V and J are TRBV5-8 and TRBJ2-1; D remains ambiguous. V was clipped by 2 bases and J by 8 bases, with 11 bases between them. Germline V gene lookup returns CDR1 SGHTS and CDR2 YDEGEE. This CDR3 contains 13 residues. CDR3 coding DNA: TGTGCCAGCAGCTTACGCTTTCGGGATGAGCAGTTCTTC. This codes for CASSLRFRDEQFF.

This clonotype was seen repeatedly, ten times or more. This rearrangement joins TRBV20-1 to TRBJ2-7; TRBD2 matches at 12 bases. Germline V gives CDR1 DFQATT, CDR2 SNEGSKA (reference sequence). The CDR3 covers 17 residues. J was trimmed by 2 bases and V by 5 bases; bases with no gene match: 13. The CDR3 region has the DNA TGCAGTGCTGCCTCTAGCGGGAGGGCCGTAAGCCCCTACGAGCAGTACTTC. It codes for CSAASSGRAVSPYEQYF.

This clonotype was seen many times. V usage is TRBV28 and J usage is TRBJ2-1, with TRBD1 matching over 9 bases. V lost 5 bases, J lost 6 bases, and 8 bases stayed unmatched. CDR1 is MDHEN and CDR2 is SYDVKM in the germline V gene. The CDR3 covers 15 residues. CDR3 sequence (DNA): TGTGCCAGCAGTCCGCCCGGGACAGGGCTCAATGAGCAGTTCTTC. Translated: CASSPPGTGLNEQFF.

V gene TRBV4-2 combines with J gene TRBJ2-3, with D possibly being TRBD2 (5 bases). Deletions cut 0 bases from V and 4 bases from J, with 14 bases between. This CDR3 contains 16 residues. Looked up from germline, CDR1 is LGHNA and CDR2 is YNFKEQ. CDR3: CASSQEVGAAPDTQYF. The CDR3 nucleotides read TGTGCCAGCAGCCAAGAAGTGGGAGCGGCTCCAGATACGCAGTATTTT.

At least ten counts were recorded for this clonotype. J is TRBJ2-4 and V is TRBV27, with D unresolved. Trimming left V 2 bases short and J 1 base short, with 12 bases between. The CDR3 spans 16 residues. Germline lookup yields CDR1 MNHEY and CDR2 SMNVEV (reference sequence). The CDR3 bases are TGTGCCAGCAGTTTAGCCCCTGATGCCGCCAAAAACATTCAGTACTTC. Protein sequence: CASSLAPDAAKNIQYF.

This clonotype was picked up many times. The chain's CDR3 is CASSLLGTGPSIAQPQHF. In nucleotides, the CDR3 is TGTGCCAGCAGCTTATTGGGGACAGGGCCTAGTATCGCTCAGCCCCAGCATTTT. The genes are TRBV7-2 and TRBJ1-5, with 9 bases lining up with TRBD1. Trimming cost V 2 bases and J 6 bases; bases outside gene matches: 14. This CDR3 comprises 18 residues. The germline V gene encodes CDR1 SGHTA and CDR2 FQGNSA.

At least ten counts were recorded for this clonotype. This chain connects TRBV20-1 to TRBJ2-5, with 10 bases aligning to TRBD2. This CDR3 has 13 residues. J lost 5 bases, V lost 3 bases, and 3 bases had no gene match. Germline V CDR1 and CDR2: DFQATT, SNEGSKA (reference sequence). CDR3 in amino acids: CSASSTSGETQYF. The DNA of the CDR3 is TGCAGTGCTAGCTCGACTAGCGGGGAGACCCAGTACTTC.

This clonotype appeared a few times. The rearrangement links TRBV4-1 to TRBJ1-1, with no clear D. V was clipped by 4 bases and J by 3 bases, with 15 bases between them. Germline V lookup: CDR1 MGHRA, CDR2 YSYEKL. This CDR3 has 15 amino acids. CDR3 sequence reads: CASSPTSGIDTEAFF. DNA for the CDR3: TGCGCCAGCAGCCCGACAAGTGGTATCGACACTGAAGCTTTCTTT.